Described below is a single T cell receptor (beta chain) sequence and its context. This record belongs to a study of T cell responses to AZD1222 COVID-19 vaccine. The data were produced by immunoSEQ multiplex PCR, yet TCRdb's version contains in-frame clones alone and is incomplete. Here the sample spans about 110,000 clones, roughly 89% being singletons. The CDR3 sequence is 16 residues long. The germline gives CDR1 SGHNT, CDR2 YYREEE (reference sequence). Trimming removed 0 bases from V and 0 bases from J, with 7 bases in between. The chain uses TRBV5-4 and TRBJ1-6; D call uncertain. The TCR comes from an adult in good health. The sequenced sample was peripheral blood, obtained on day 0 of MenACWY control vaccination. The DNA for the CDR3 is TGTGCCAGCAGCTTGGACGGGAGCTCCTATAATTCACCCCTCCACTTT. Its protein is CASSLDGSSYNSPLHF.